A single sample gave rise to the 15 T cell receptor beta chains below, sequenced in a study of patients and donors after allogeneic stem cell transplantation. TCRdb fed the RT-PCR reads into MiXCR, producing one record per CDR3 protein. Among about 150,000 distinct CDR3 sequences listed, 37% were seen once. Input material: blood, either unsorted or a sorted T cell fraction (not recorded which). The receptors originated from a human donor who was either an allogeneic HSCT recipient or a stem cell or donor lymphocyte infusion donor (not recorded which). It is not recorded whose cells these are; they may come from a transplant donor.

This clonotype has just a few counts. J is TRBJ1-1 and V is TRBV12-3 or TRBV12-4; D unclear. V lost 5 bases and J 1 base, leaving 17 bases between the germline ends. The CDR3 is 16 residues long. The CDR3 nucleotides read TGTGCCAGCAGTGGACCGCCCTCCCGGGGGAACACTGAAGCTTTCTTT. Translating it yields CASSGPPSRGNTEAFF.

This chain joins TRBV7-9 and TRBJ2-2, with TRBD2 matching 9 bases. This CDR3 spans 15 amino acids. The germline V gene has CDR1 SEHNR and CDR2 FQNEAQ (reference sequence). Losses at the gene ends were 8 bases for V and 1 base for J; bases not matched to a gene: 5. The CDR3 region has the DNA TGTGCCAGCGGGGGACTAGCAGAGAACACCGGGGAGCTGTTTTTT. This encodes CASGGLAENTGELFF.

This clonotype has a handful of counts. This chain uses TRBV20-1 with TRBJ2-3, with D uncertain. Deletions cut 3 bases from V and 2 bases from J, with 3 bases between. The CDR3 is made up of 11 amino acids. The V gene's germline CDR1 is DFQATT and CDR2 SNEGSKA (reference sequence). CDR3 loop: CSARVTDTQYF. The DNA of the CDR3 is TGCAGTGCTAGGGTCACAGATACGCAGTATTTT.

This clonotype has ten or more counts. V gene TRBV5-1 combines with J gene TRBJ2-3, with 7 bases fitting TRBD2. J was trimmed by 8 bases and V by 0 bases; bases with no gene match: 6. CDR1 SGHRS and CDR2 YFSETQ come from the germline V gene. The CDR3 is 14 amino acids. CDR3 nucleotides: TGCGCCAGCAGCTTGGGGCGCAGGGAGGGTACGCAGTATTTT. Translated, it gives CASSLGRREGTQYF.

The DNA for the CDR3 is TGTGCCAGCAGTTCGTTCCCGGGACAGGTCACAGATACGCAGTATTTT. Encoded protein: CASSSFPGQVTDTQYF. The chain employs TRBV12-3 or TRBV12-4 and TRBJ2-3, with TRBD1 matching over 8 bases. CDR3 length: 16 amino acids. Losses at the gene ends were 4 bases for V and 2 bases for J; bases not matched to a gene: 8.

The chain carries TRBV13 and TRBJ2-7; D is tentatively TRBD1 or TRBD2 (5 bases each). The germline CDR1 and CDR2 sequences are PRHDT and FYEKMQ (reference sequence). V lost 2 bases and J lost 5, with 13 bases in between. The CDR3 covers 14 residues. CDR3 residues: CASSLPGPRDEQYF. CDR3 nucleotides: TGTGCCAGCAGCTTACCGGGGCCCCGGGACGAGCAGTACTTC.

The CDR3 sequence: CASSPRQHPGPQHF. The CDR3, as DNA: TGTGCCAGCAGTCCTAGACAGCACCCCGGGCCCCAGCATTTT. The chain combines TRBV12-3 or TRBV12-4 with TRBJ1-5; D might be TRBD1 (5 bases). The CDR3 is 14 residues long. Trimming left V 5 bases short and J 9 bases short, with 17 bases between.

This clonotype has more than one count but fewer than ten. This sequence joins TRBV4-3 and TRBJ2-4; possibly TRBD1 or TRBD2 for D (6 bases each). The V end was cut by 0 bases, the J end by 9 bases, with 18 bases between. Germline values: CDR1 LGHNA, CDR2 YSLEER. The CDR3 has 16 residues. CDR3: CASSQDSGGPSGIQYF. The CDR3 region has the DNA TGCGCCAGCAGCCAAGATTCCGGGGGCCCTTCAGGCATTCAGTACTTC.

The chain links TRBV12-3 or TRBV12-4 to TRBJ2-3; the D gene could be TRBD1 or TRBD2 (5 bases each). The CDR3 is made up of 13 amino acids. Trimming removed 6 bases from V and 6 bases from J, with 13 bases in between. The CDR3 reads CASSSGDADTQYF. The CDR3 DNA follows: TGTGCCAGCAGCTCCGGGGACGCGGATACGCAGTATTTT.

This clonotype is judged medium-sized. The chain uses TRBV7-8 and TRBJ2-5; D is perhaps TRBD1 or TRBD2 (5 bases each). This CDR3 has 15 residues. CDR1 and CDR2 from the germline V gene are SGHVS and FQNEAQ. V dropped 6 bases and J dropped 9 bases, with 23 bases sitting between them. In DNA form, the CDR3 reads TGTGCCAGCAGTTCATTGCAAGCGGAGATGGGGGCCCAGTACTTC. It yields the protein CASSSLQAEMGAQYF.

This chain links TRBV28 with TRBJ2-3, with 8 bases identical to TRBD2. V shed 5 bases, J shed 0 bases, and the junction held 4 bases outside the gene matches. Germline values: CDR1 MDHEN, CDR2 SYDVKM. This CDR3 region has 15 residues. CDR3 protein: CASSQRGPSTDTQYF. For the CDR3, the DNA is TGTGCCAGCAGTCAGCGGGGGCCGAGCACAGATACGCAGTATTTT.

The CDR3 loop reads CASRPTGRTNSPLHF. The CDR3 DNA sequence: TGTGCCAGCAGACCGACAGGCCGCACGAATTCACCCCTCCACTTT. V is TRBV12-3 or TRBV12-4 and J is TRBJ1-6, with a tentative D call TRBD1 (6 bases). This CDR3 region has 15 residues. V was shortened by 6 bases and J by 7 bases, with 16 bases between the two germline ends.

J is TRBJ2-3 and V is TRBV7-3; TRBD2 aligns across 8 bases. J gave up 3 bases and V 1 base, and 6 bases lay outside the gene matches. The CDR3 length is 16 residues. Germline V lookup: CDR1 SGHTA, CDR2 FQGTGA. CDR3 region: CASSLIHGGDTDTQYF. In DNA, the CDR3 is TGTGCCAGCAGCTTAATCCACGGGGGGGATACAGATACGCAGTATTTT.

The V gene is TRBV20-1, the J gene TRBJ1-6; a weak D match, TRBD1 (6 bases). The CDR3 spans 14 residues. In germline, CDR1 is DFQATT, CDR2 SNEGSKA (reference sequence). Deletions cut 3 bases from V and 9 bases from J, with 15 bases between. CDR3 protein: CSASQTGLFSPLHF. CDR3 DNA: TGCAGTGCTAGCCAGACAGGTCTTTTTTCACCCCTCCACTTT.

V is TRBV6-5 and J is TRBJ1-2, with D unresolved. Germline V gene sequence: CDR1 MNHEY, CDR2 SVGAGI. The CDR3 has 15 residues. Deletions cut 4 bases from V and 4 bases from J, with 16 bases between. CDR3 region: CASSFEGQESYGYTF. The CDR3 coding sequence is TGTGCCAGCAGTTTCGAGGGCCAGGAGAGCTATGGCTACACCTTC.